The rows below give T cell receptor beta chains drawn from one sample of a study of tumor and adjacent non-tumor tissue in lung cancer. TCRdb reprocessed the multiplex PCR reads with MiXCR, giving one entry per CDR3 protein. In the table there are about 80,000 distinct CDR3 sequences, roughly 80% of which are singletons. Material: lung tumor tissue. These receptor sequences come from a woman between 50 and 59 years old with non-small cell lung cancer. Both conserved end residues are trimmed from each CDR3. A D gene is named only where the DNA matches it firmly.

D: NA; V: TRBV6-1; CDR3: ASNEETTPNEKLF
D: TRBD2; V: TRBV4-1; CDR3: ASSQLAGVRYQQY
D: NA; V: TRBV5-1; CDR3: ASSLRTENSPLH
D: TRBD1; V: TRBV6-1; CDR3: ATRGGTDNYGYT
D: NA; V: TRBV2; CDR3: ASSVGYEQF
D: TRBD2; V: TRBV20-1; CDR3: SARDWGEAGGRRYNEQF
D: TRBD2; V: TRBV5-4; CDR3: VSNTKRESQDTQY
D: NA; V: TRBV29-1; CDR3: GGRGPTTDTQY
D: NA; V: TRBV18; CDR3: AIPPEYNEQF
D: NA; V: TRBV6-5; CDR3: ASSYVATGTQY